This TCR beta chain was found in a study of siplizumab effects on memory and regulatory T cells. Germline CDR1 SGHTA, CDR2 FQGTGA. V lost 5 bases, J lost 5 bases, and 10 bases lay in between. This CDR3 is 13 amino acids long. TCRdb's table, derived via immunoSEQ multiplex PCR, lists solely in-frame clones and lacks some. Found here are 90,000 to 150,000 clones, 85% to 95% of them singletons; the top ten hold 0.16%. The clonotype was recovered from a human donor in good health. Sample: non-Treg CD4+ T cells sorted from blood. V gene TRBV7-3 combines with J gene TRBJ1-5; D uncertain. For the CDR3, the DNA is TGTGCCAGCAGCCCAACTCCCGATCAGCCCCAGCATTTT. Translating gives CASSPTPDQPQHF. Full variable domain (remainder filled in from reference TRBV7-3 and TRBJ1-5): GAGVSQTPSNKVTEKGKYVELRCDPISGHTALYWYRQSLGQGPEFLIYFQGTGAADDSGLPNDRFFAVRPEGSVSTLKIQRTERGDSAVYLCASSPTPDQPQHFGDGTRLSIL.